Listed here are 10 T cell receptor beta chains from one sample, sequenced in a study of human T cells and chemical hapten exposure (dated by TCRdb to the early 2020s). The library was built by means of RACE. Sequencing instrument: NextSeq 500. TCRdb itself trimmed the public reads at Q25 with fastp, ran MiXCR and retained productive beta chains. Rows are combined by CDR3 protein, so each entry shows the most common genes and DNA. The sample table contains under 200,000 distinct CDR3 sequences; only one count was recorded for 25% to 30% of them. Under 2.5% of the sample goes to the ten largest clones. This specimen's time point label, interpreted: patch test 3, about 24 weeks after DPC sensitization. The sample's treatment or condition label, in plain terms: therapeutic diphenylcyclopropenone sensitization with weekly scalp DPC. The sample was whole blood, taken in connection with sensitization to the hapten diphenylcyclopropenone (DPC). All receptors come from a young woman with alopecia areata. Some clones in this sample may be carry-over from other donors' samples.

A few counts support this clonotype. The V and J genes are TRBV6-2 or TRBV6-3 and TRBJ2-5; D assignment may be TRBD1 or TRBD2 (6 bases each). Germline values: CDR1 MNHEY, CDR2 SVGEGT. V was cut by 5 bases and J by 1 base, with 17 bases left in between. This CDR3 contains 16 residues. The CDR3 loop reads CASSPRGWGPQETQYF. Written as DNA, the CDR3 is TGTGCCAGCAGTCCCCGGGGGTGGGGGCCCCAAGAGACCCAGTACTTC.

This chain connects TRBV12-3 or TRBV12-4 to TRBJ1-1, with D uncertain. The germline V and J ends were trimmed by 6 bases and 7 bases, with 9 bases remaining between them. The CDR3 consists of 11 residues. The CDR3 sequence is CASRRFHEAFF. DNA of the CDR3: TGTGCCAGCAGGAGATTTCATGAAGCTTTCTTT.

This clonotype was seen a few times. The V and J genes are TRBV7-2 and TRBJ1-3; D gene ambiguous. The ends were cut back, 5 bases at V and 1 base at J, with 9 bases in the middle. The CDR3 length is 14 residues. The germline CDR1 and CDR2 sequences are SGHTA and FQGNSA. The chain's CDR3 is CASSTFGSGNTIYF. The CDR3 region has the DNA TGTGCCAGCAGCACGTTCGGTTCTGGAAACACCATATATTTT.

Ten or more counts support this clonotype. The genes are TRBV12-3 or TRBV12-4 and TRBJ1-1; D gene ambiguous. The CDR3 contains 14 residues. Trimming took off 3 bases at V and 0 bases at J, with 8 bases between the two ends. CDR3 region: CASSLWRMNTEAFF. The CDR3 bases are TGTGCCAGCAGTTTGTGGCGTATGAACACTGAAGCTTTCTTT.

V and J are TRBV4-3 and TRBJ2-1; D perhaps matches TRBD2 (6 bases). V was clipped by 0 bases and J by 4 bases, with 10 bases between them. The CDR3 consists of 15 residues. Germline lookup yields CDR1 LGHNA and CDR2 YSLEER. The CDR3 nucleotides read TGCGCCAGCAGCCAAGATGGTGCGGGGTACAATGAGCAGTTCTTC. As protein: CASSQDGAGYNEQFF.

This clonotype turned up a few times. This chain links TRBV6-6 with TRBJ2-7, with 10 nucleotides matching TRBD1. The germline V gene encodes CDR1 MNHNY and CDR2 SVGAGI (reference sequence). The CDR3 consists of 16 residues. Unmatched junction bases numbered 6, after V lost 4 bases and J lost 0 bases. This chain's CDR3 is CASSSQTGGRSYEQYF. The CDR3 coding sequence is TGTGCCAGCAGTTCACAGACAGGGGGCCGCTCCTACGAGCAGTACTTC.

The chain employs TRBV6-6 and TRBJ1-5; D is possibly TRBD1 (5 bases). The V and J ends lost 5 bases and 7 bases respectively, with 9 bases between them. Germline CDR1 reads MNHNY; CDR2 reads SVGAGI (reference sequence). The length of the CDR3 is 12 residues. Here the CDR3 DNA reads TGTGCCAGCAGTCTTAGGGGCCAGCCCCAGCATTTT. Amino acid sequence: CASSLRGQPQHF.

V gene TRBV29-1 combines with J gene TRBJ1-1; the D is unclear. V lost 5 bases to trimming and J lost 10 bases, with 5 bases between them. In germline, CDR1 is SQVTM, CDR2 ANQGSEA. The CDR3 contains 8 residues. The CDR3 DNA reads TGCAGCGTTTTGCCAGCTTTCTTT. Protein product: CSVLPAFF.

A few counts support this clonotype. This chain connects TRBV20-1 to TRBJ2-1; 8 positions agree with TRBD2. The CDR3 extends over 13 amino acids. The J segment lost 5 bases and the V segment lost 7 bases, leaving 7 bases of the junction unmatched. The germline V gene encodes CDR1 DFQATT and CDR2 SNEGSKA (reference sequence). Here the CDR3 reads CSVNGGANNEQFF. Here the CDR3 DNA reads TGCAGTGTCAACGGGGGGGCCAACAATGAGCAGTTCTTC.

The chain employs TRBV29-1 and TRBJ2-1, with D possibly called TRBD1 or TRBD2 (5 bases each). The CDR3 loop spans 12 amino acids. Germline CDR1 reads SQVTM; CDR2 reads ANQGSEA. The V gene lost 5 bases and the J gene lost 4 bases, with 9 bases spanning the gap. The CDR3 sequence: CSVPREYNEQFF. The CDR3 DNA is TGCAGCGTTCCCAGGGAGTACAATGAGCAGTTCTTC.